The clone carrying this T cell receptor (beta chain) was counted a single time. In the original processing: The assay estimated nucleated cells by amplifying reference gene primers. The assay was immunoSEQ multiplex PCR, and TCRdb's table has in-frame clones only and misses some. V, J and clone size reflect that table, while D and trimming were determined from the DNA. The sample holds some 120,000 clones, approximately 80% seen once. Germline V CDR1 and CDR2: SQVTM, ANQGSEA. The junction had 4 bases not matched to a gene; V was cut back by 3 bases and J by 5 bases. The CDR3 spans 13 residues. This sample was included in a study of blood T cell repertoires in COVID-19. Overall study: Specimens from acute and convalescent COVID-19 originated in the United States, Italy and Spain. The analysed material was cDNA or gDNA that came from T cells, B-cell-depleted T cells, or PBMCs.

The receptor was derived from a woman between 65 and 79 years old with acute or convalescent COVID-19. The rearrangement links TRBV29-1 to TRBJ1-1; 9 bases are a match to TRBD1. Sequences were obtained from peripheral blood. CDR3 nucleotides: TGCAGCGTTGATGTGACAGGGGGGACTGAAGCTTTCTTT. Its translation is CSVDVTGGTEAFF.